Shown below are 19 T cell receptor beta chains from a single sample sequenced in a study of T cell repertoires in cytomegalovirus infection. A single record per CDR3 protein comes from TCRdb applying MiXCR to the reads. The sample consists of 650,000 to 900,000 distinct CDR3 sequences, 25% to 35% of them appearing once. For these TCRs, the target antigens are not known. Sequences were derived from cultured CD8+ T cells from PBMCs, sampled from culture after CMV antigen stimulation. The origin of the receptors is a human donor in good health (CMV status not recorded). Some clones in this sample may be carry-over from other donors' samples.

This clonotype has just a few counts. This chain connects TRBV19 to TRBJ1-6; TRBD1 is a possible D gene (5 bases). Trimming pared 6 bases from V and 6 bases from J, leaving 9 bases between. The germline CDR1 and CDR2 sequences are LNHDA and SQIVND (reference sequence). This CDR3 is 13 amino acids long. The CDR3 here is CASSRDLNSPLHF. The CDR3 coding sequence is TGTGCCAGTAGCCGGGACCTTAATTCACCCCTCCACTTT.

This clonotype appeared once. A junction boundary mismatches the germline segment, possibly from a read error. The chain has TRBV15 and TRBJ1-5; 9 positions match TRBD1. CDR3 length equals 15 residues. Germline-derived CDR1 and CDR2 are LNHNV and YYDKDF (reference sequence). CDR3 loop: CATSGDRGSNQPQHF. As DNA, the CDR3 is TGTGCCACCAGCGGAGACAGGGGGAGCAATCAGCCCCAGCATTTT.

CDR3 in DNA: TGTGCCAGCAGTACGCCCTGGGGAGGGCCAGAGACCCAGTACTTC. Amino acid sequence: CASSTPWGGPETQYF. The V call is TRBV6-6, the J call TRBJ2-5, with 7 positions matching TRBD2. Germline V CDR1 and CDR2: MNHNY, SVGAGI (reference sequence). The V gene end was trimmed by 5 bases and the J gene end by 4 bases; junction bases not matched to a gene: 10. The CDR3 extends over 15 amino acids.

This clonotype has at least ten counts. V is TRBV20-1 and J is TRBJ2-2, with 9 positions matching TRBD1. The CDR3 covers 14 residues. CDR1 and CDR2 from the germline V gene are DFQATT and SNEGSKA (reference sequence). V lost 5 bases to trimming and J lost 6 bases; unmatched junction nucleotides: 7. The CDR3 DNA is TGCAGTGCTGATACAGGGGGCACGGCCGGGGAGCTGTTTTTT. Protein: CSADTGGTAGELFF.

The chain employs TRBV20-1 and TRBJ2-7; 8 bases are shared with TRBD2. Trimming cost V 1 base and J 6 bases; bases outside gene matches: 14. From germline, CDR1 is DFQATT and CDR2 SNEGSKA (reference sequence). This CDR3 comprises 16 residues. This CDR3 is CSARVGPGLGLTEQYF. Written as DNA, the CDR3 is TGCAGTGCTAGAGTCGGGCCGGGACTAGGTTTAACCGAGCAGTACTTC.

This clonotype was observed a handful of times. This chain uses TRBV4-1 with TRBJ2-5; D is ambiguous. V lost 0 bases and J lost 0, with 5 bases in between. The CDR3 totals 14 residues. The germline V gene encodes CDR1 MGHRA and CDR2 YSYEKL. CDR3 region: CASSQDKNQETQYF. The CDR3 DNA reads TGCGCCAGCAGCCAAGATAAAAACCAAGAGACCCAGTACTTC.

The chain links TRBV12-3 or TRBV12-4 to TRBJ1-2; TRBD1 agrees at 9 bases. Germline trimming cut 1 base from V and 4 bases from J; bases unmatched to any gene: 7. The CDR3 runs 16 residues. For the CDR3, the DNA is TGTGCCAGCAGTTTAGGCCCCGGGACAGGGACCTATGGCTACACCTTC. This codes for CASSLGPGTGTYGYTF.

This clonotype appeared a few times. The CDR3 nucleotides read TGTGCCAGCAGTGAATATCTAGAGCAGTACGTC. It is translated as CASSEYLEQYV. The rearrangement links TRBV2 to TRBJ2-7, with D hard to call. CDR3 size: 11 residues. Trimming left V 2 bases short and J 7 bases short, with 6 bases between. Per germline, CDR1 SNHLY and CDR2 FYNNEI.

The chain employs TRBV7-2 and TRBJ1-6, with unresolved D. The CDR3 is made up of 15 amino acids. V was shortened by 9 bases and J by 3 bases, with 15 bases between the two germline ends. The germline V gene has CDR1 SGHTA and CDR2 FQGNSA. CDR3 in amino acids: CARSLRQIYNSPLHF. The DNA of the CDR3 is TGTGCCAGGAGCCTTCGGCAGATCTATAATTCACCCCTCCACTTT.

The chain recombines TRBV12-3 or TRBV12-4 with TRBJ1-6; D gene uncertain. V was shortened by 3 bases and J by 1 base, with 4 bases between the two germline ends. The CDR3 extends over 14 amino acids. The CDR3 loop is CASSFGSYNSPLHF. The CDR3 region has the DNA TGTGCCAGCAGTTTTGGGTCCTATAATTCACCCCTCCACTTT.

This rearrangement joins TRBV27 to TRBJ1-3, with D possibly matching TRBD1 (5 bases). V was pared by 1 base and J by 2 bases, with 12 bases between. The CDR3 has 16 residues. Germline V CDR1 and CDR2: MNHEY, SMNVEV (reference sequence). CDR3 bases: TGTGCCAGCAGTTTATACCCCCAGGGACCTGGAAACACCATATATTTT. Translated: CASSLYPQGPGNTIYF.

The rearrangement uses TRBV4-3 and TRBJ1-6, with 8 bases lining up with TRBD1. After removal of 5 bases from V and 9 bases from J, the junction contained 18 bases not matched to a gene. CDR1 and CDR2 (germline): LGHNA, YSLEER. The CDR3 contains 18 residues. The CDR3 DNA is TGCGCCAGCAGCGAGATATCCCTGGACCGGGACAGGATTTCACCCCTCCACTTT. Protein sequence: CASSEISLDRDRISPLHF.

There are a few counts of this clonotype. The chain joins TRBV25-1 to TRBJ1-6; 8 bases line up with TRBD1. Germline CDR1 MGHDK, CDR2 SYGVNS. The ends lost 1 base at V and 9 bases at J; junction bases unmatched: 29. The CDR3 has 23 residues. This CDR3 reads CASSEFFQGSYLLKDRDGSPLHF. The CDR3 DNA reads TGTGCCAGCAGTGAATTTTTCCAAGGGAGTTATCTGTTAAAGGACAGGGACGGTTCACCCCTCCACTTT.

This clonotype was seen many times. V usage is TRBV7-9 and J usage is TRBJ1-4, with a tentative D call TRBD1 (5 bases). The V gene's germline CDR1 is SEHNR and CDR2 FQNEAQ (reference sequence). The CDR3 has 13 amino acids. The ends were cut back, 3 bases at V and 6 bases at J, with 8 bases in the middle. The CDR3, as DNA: TGTGCCAGCAGCTTGGGGGGAGATGAAAAACTGTTTTTT. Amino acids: CASSLGGDEKLFF.

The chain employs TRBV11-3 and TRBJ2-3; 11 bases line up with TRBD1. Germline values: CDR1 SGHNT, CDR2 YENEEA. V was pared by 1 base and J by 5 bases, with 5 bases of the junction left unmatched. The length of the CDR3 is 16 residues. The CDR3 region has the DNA TGTGCCAGCAGCTTAGGGGGACAGGGGGATGAAGATACGCAGTATTTT. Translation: CASSLGGQGDEDTQYF.

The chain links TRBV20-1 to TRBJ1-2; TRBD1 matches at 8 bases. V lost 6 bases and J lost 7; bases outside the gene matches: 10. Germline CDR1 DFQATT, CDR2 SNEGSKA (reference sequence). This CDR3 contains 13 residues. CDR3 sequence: CSALPRDRRGYTF. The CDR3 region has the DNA TGCAGTGCATTACCCCGGGACAGGCGTGGCTACACCTTC.

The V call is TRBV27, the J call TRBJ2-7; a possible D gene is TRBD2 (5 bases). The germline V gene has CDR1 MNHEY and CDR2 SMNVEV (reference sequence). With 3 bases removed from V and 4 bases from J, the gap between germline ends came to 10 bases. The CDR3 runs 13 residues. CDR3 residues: CASSFYGGYEQYV. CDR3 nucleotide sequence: TGTGCCAGCAGTTTTTACGGAGGTTACGAGCAGTACGTC.

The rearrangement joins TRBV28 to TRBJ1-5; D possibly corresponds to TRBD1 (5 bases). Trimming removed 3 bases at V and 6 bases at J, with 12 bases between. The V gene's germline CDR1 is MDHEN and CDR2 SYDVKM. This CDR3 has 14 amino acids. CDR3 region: CASSFSGSGQPQHF. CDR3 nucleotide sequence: TGTGCCAGCAGTTTCTCAGGGAGCGGTCAGCCCCAGCATTTT.

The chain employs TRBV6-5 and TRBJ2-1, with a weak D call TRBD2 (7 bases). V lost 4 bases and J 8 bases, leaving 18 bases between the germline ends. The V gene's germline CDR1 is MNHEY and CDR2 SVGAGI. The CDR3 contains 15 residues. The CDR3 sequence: CASSLGTGGLDEQFF. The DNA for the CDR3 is TGTGCCAGCAGTTTAGGGACGGGGGGCCTGGATGAGCAGTTCTTC.